This T cell receptor (beta chain) came from a study of beta chain features in type 1 diabetes (dated by TCRdb to 2016 to 2018). Regarding the study in general: Mean age, gender distribution, total cell number and subset yield did not differ between patients and healthy donors. Whereas all 30 or so donors provided naive and central memory subsets, regulatory and stem cell-like memory subsets were isolated from just 8 patients and roughly 8 healthy donors. In the study, TCRB repertoires of sorted circulating CD4+ T cell subsets from recently diagnosed type 1 diabetes patients were compared with those of matched healthy donors. A total of 90 million to 120 million sorted cells were examined across all samples, and a strong correlation was observed between cell number per subset and RNA yield. Beyond this particular receptor, the publication reports: Type 1 diabetes patients showed a moderate but significant shortening of TCRB CDR3 length in all four CD4+ subsets. The naive, central memory and regulatory TCRB repertoires appeared to resemble one another more closely among patients than among healthy donors. Because small numbers of individuals were included in the HLA sub-analyses, any influence of HLA type on TCRB rearrangement was left unresolved. At VDJ recombination sites, patients with type 1 diabetes made fewer insertions and deleted more nucleotides, a pattern implying thymic rearrangement abnormalities. PCR may preferentially amplify shorter templates, but because patient and control samples were amplified and corrected together, any resulting skew would affect both groups equally. Because cDNA was sequenced instead of genomic DNA, highly expressing activated cells could be over-represented, though the groups showed no difference in activation or CD3 levels.

From each donor, a single peripheral blood sample of around 120 mL on average was drawn into heparinised tubes. A BD FACSAria II was used to sort naive, central memory, regulatory and stem cell-like memory CD4+ T cells with a panel that included CD45RO, CCR7, CD25, CD127, CD95 and CD27. Purity was above 98% for every sorted population. Right away, PBMCs were isolated by Lymphoprep density gradient centrifugation and were stained directly, with no culture step. So that batch effects would be minimized, each experiment stained and sorted samples in pairs, pairing one healthy donor with one patient. The CDR3 sequence holds 15 residues, the cysteine and phenylalanine included. The sequence is cut down to CDR3 DNA, 45 bases in frame from base 1. The germline V gene specifies KGHSH as CDR1 and LQKENI as CDR2. V drops 2 bases and J drops 0 bases, leaving 10 bases in between. The entire isolated RNA was reverse transcribed using the High Capacity cDNA Reverse Transcription Kit, and thus expressed TCRB transcripts were sequenced. Deep immunoSEQ sequencing was applied to naive, central memory and regulatory T cell samples, giving an average of about 3.8 million total reads per sample. After sorted cells were lysed in RLT buffer, RNA was extracted with DNase-treated RNeasy Micro or Mini kits, with the choice depending on cell number. Each cell subset was processed on its own to prevent cross-contamination, while patient and healthy donor samples were processed together. TCRB sequences were amplified from cDNA with the immunoSEQ multiplex PCR, producing 87-bp fragments spanning the CDR3 region. Sequencing of the amplicons was performed on the Illumina HiSeq platform. Under the source paper's analysis protocol: Synthetic template baselines were used to correct PCR bias computationally, reads within Hamming distance 2 were collapsed together, and singletons that could not be merged were discarded. Reads were aligned against IMGT so that V, D and J genes, CDR3 length and insertions or deletions at six rearrangement sites could be assigned. Within each subset, clonotype counts were normalized to sorted cell number, and only after that were true diversity and Gini coefficients computed with the tcR R package. The overlap coefficient, calculated on TCRB nucleotide sequences, was used to quantify repertoire sharing. TCRdb retrieved this table from immuneACCESS and kept in-frame rearrangements only. Not all clones are present; in checked studies, unresolved V genes account for under half, and no reason is known for the remainder. Clone size and V and J calls were adopted from that table, with D and trimming inferred from the DNA. Recorded for this sample are around 200,000 clones; 13% of them occurred a single time. The ten top clones hold 0.5% to 0.75% of the sample.

This clone has more than one count but fewer than ten. The target of this receptor is not known. The input lacks base qualities; no much larger clone sits a single base away. Sequencing was performed on central memory CD4+ T cells from blood. In this chain, TRBV18 is recombined with TRBJ1-2, with the D gene not confidently named. The clonotype originates from a woman younger than 35 in good health. The CDR3 region: CASSPEADPNYGYTF. The base sequence is TGTGCCAGCTCACCAGAGGCAGACCCTAACTATGGCTACACCTTC.